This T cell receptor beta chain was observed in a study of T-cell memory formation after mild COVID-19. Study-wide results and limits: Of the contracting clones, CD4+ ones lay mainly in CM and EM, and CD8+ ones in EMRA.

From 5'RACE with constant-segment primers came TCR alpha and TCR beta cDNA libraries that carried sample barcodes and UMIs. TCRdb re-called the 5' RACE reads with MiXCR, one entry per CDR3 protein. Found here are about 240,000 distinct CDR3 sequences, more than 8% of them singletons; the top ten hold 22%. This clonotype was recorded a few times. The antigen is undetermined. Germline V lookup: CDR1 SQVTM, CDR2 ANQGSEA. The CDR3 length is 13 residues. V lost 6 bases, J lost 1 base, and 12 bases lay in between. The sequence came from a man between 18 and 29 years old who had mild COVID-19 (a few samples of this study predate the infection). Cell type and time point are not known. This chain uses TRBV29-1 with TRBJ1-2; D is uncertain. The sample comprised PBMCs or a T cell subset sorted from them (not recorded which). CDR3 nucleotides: TGCAGCGTGCCAGACGGGGTTAACTATGGCTACACCTTC. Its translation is CSVPDGVNYGYTF. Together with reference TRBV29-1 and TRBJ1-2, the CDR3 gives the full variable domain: SAVISQKPSRDICQRGTSLTIQCQVDSQVTMMFWYRQQPGQSLTLIATANQGSEATYESGFVIDKFPISRPNLTFSTLTVSNMSPEDSSIYLCSVPDGVNYGYTFGSGTRLTVV.